This T cell receptor beta chain was retrieved from a study of blood T cell repertoires in COVID-19. Study context: COVID-19 samples from acute and convalescent phases originated in the United States, Italy and Spain.

As handled by the study authors: Quantification of nucleated cells was approximated via reference gene primer amplification. TCRdb keeps only in-frame clones here, not all; method: immunoSEQ multiplex PCR. V and J calls and clone size are those listed in that table; D and trimming were worked out from the DNA. This table has more than 100,000 clones, roughly 84% appearing once. CDR1 is MNHEY, CDR2 SVGAGI, per germline. V was cut by 5 bases and J by 7 bases, with 21 bases left in between. The CDR3 length is 15 residues. The TCR originated in a woman in her 30s who had recovered from COVID-19. Sequenced: peripheral blood. The genes are TRBV6-5 and TRBJ2-7; D is possibly TRBD2 (6 bases). CDR3 loop: CASSPSGPTFGEQYF. CDR3 sequence (DNA): TGTGCCAGCAGTCCCAGCGGGCCCACATTTGGGGAGCAGTACTTC.